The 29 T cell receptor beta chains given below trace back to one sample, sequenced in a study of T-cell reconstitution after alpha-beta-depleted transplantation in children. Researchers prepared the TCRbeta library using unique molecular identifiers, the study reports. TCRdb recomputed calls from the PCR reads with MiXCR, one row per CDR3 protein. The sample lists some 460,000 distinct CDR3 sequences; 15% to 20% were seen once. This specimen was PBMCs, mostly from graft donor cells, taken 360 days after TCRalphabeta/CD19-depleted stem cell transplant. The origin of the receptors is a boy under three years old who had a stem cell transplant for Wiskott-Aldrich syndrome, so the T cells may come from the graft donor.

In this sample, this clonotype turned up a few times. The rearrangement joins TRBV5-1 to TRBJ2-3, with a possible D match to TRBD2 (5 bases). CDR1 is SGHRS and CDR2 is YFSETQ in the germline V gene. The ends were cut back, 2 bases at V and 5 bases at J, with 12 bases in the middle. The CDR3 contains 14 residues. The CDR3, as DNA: TGCGCCAGCAGCTTTCCGGGGTCCGGAGATACGCAGTATTTT. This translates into CASSFPGSGDTQYF.

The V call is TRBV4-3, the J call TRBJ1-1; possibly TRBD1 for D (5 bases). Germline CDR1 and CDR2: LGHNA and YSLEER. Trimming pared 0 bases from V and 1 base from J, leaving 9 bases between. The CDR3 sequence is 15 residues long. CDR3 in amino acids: CASSQEGAGNTEAFF. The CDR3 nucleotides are TGCGCCAGCAGCCAAGAAGGGGCGGGGAACACTGAAGCTTTCTTT.

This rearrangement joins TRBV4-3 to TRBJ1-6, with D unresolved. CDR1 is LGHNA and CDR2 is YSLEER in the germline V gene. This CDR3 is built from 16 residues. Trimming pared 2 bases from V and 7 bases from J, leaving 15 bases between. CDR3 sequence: CASSQTPQVGNSPLHF. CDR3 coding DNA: TGCGCCAGCAGCCAAACGCCTCAGGTGGGGAATTCACCCCTCCACTTT.

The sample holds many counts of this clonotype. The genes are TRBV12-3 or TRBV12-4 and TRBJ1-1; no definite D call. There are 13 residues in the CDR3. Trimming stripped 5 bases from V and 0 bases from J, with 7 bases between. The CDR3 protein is CASSLHLNTEAFF. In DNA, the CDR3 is TGTGCCAGCAGTCTCCACCTGAACACTGAAGCTTTCTTT.

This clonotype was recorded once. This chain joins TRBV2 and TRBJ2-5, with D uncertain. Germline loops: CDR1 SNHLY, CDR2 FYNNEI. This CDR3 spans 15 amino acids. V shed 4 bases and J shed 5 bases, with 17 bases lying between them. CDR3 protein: CASSAFGLPGETQYF. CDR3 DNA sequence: TGTGCCAGCAGTGCCTTCGGGCTCCCCGGGGAGACCCAGTACTTC.

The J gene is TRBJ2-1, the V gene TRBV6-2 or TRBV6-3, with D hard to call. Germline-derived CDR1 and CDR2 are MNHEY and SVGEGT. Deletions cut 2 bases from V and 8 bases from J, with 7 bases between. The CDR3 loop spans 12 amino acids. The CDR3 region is CASSYGGYEQFF. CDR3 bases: TGTGCCAGCAGTTACGGTGGTTATGAGCAGTTCTTC.

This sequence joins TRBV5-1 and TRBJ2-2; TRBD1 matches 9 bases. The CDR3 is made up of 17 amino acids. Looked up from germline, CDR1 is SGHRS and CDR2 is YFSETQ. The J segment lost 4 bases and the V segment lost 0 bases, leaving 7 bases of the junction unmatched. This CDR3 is CASSLGTGGWVTGELFF. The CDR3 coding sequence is TGCGCCAGCAGCTTGGGCACAGGGGGCTGGGTCACCGGGGAGCTGTTTTTT. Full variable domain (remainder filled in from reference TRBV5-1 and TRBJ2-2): KAGVTQTPRYLIKTRGQQVTLSCSPISGHRSVSWYQQTPGQGLQFLFEYFSETQRNKGNFPGRFSGRQFSNSRSEMNVSTLELGDSALYLCASSLGTGGWVTGELFFGEGSRLTVL.

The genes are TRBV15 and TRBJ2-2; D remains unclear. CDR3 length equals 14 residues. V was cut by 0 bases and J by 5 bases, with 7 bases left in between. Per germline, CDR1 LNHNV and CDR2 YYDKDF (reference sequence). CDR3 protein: CATSRELTTGELFF. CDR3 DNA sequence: TGTGCCACCAGCAGAGAACTTACTACCGGGGAGCTGTTTTTT.

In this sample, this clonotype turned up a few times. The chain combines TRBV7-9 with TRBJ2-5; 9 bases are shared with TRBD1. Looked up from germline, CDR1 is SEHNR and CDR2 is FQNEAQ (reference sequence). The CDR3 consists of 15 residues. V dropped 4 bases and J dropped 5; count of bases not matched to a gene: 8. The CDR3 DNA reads TGTGCCAGCAGCTCCGGGACAGGGAGGAGGGAGACCCAGTACTTC. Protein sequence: CASSSGTGRRETQYF.

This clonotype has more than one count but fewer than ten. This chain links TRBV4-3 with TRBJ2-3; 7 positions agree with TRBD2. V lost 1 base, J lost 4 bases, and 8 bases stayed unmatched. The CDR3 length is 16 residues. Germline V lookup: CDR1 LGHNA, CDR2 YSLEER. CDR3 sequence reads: CASSQVPGLLSDTQYF. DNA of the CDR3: TGCGCCAGCAGCCAAGTACCGGGACTATTGTCAGATACGCAGTATTTT.

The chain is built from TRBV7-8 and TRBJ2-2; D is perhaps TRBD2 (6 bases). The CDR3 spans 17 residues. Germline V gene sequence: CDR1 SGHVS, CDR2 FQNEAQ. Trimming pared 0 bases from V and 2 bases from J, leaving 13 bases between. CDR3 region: CASSLAHWRGNTGELFF. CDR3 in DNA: TGTGCCAGCAGCTTAGCGCACTGGCGGGGAAACACCGGGGAGCTGTTTTTT.

CDR3 residues: CASSLVGAYQETQYF. The CDR3 coding sequence is TGCGCCAGCAGCTTGGTGGGGGCCTACCAAGAGACCCAGTACTTC. The rearrangement uses TRBV5-1 and TRBJ2-5; tentative D call: TRBD1 (6 bases). The CDR3 loop spans 15 amino acids. CDR1 is SGHRS and CDR2 is YFSETQ in the germline V gene. The V and J ends lost 0 bases and 0 bases respectively, with 9 bases between them.

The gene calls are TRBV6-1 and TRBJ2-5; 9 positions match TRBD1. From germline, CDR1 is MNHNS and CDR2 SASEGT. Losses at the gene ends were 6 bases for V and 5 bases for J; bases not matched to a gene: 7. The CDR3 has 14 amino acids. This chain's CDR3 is CASSHWTGEETQYF. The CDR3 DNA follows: TGTGCCAGCAGCCACTGGACAGGGGAGGAGACCCAGTACTTC.

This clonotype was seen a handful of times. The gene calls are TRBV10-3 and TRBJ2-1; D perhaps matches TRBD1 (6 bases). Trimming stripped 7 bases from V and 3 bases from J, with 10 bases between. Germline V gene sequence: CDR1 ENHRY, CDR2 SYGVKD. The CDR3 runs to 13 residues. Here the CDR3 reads CAITKQGYNEQFF. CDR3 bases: TGTGCCATCACCAAACAGGGCTACAATGAGCAGTTCTTC.

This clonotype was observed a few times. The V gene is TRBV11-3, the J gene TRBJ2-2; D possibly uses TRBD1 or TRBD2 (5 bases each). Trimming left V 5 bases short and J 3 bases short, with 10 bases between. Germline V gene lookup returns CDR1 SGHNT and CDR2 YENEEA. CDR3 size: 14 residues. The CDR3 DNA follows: TGTGCCAGCAGCCCGGGACCGCACACCGGGGAGCTGTTTTTT. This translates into CASSPGPHTGELFF. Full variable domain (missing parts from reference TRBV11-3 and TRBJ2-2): EAGVVQSPRYKIIEKKQPVAFWCNPISGHNTLYWYLQNLGQGPELLIRYENEEAVDDSQLPKDRFSAERLKGVDSTLKIQPAELGDSAVYLCASSPGPHTGELFFGEGSRLTVL.

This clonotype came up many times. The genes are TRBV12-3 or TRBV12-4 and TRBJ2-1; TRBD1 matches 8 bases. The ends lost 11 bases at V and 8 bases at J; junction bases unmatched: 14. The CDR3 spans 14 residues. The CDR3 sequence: CASRRDRRADEQFF. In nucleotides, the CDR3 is TGTGCCTCTCGACGGGACAGGCGAGCTGATGAGCAGTTCTTC.

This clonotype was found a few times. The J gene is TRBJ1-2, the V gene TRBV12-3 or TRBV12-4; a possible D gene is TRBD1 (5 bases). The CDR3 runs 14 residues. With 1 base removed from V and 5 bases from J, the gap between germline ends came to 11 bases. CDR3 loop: CASSLVGGFYGYTF. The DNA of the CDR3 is TGTGCCAGCAGTTTAGTGGGGGGTTTTTATGGCTACACCTTC.

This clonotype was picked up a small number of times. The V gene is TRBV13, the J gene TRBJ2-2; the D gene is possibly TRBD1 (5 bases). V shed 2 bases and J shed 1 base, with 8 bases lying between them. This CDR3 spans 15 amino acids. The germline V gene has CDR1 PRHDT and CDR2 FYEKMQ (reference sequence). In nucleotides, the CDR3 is TGTGCCAGCAGCTTACAGGGATTGAACACCGGGGAGCTGTTTTTT. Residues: CASSLQGLNTGELFF.

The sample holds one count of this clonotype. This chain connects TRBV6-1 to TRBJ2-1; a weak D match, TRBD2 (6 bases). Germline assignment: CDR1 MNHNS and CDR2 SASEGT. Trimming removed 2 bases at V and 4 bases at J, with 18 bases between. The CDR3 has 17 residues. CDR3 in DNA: TGTGCCAGCAGTGAACCCGCCGGGCGACGGGGGTACAATGAGCAGTTCTTC. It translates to CASSEPAGRRGYNEQFF.

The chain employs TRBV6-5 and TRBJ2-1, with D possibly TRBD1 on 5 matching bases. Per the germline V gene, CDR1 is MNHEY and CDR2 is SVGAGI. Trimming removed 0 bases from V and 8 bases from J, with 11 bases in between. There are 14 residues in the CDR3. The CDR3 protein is CASSYSAGRHEQFF. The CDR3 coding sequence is TGTGCCAGCAGTTACTCGGCAGGGCGGCATGAGCAGTTCTTC.

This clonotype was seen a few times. In DNA, the CDR3 is TGTGCCACCGCGGTACGTCGAGAGACCCAGTACTTC. Amino acids: CATAVRRETQYF. The genes are TRBV27 and TRBJ2-5; D not resolved. V gave up 10 bases and J gave up 4 bases, with 13 bases separating them. The CDR3 is made up of 12 amino acids. Germline V gene sequence: CDR1 MNHEY, CDR2 SMNVEV (reference sequence).

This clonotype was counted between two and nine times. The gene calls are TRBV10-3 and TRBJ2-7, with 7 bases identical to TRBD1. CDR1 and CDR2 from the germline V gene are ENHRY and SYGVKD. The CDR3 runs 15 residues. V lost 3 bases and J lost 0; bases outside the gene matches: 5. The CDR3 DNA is TGTGCCATCAGTGATCGACAGGGAAGCTCCTACGAGCAGTACTTC. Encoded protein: CAISDRQGSSYEQYF.

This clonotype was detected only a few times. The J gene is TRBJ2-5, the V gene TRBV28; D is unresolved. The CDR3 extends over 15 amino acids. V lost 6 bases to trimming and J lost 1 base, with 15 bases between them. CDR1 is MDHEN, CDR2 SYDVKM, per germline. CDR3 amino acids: CASSHLTPLQETQYF. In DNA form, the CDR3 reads TGTGCCAGCAGCCACCTGACCCCCCTCCAAGAGACCCAGTACTTC.

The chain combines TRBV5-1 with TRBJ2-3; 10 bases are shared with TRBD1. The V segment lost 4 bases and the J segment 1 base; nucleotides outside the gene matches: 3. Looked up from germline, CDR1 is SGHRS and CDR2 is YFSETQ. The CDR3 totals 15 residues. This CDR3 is CASSVTGGRTDTQYF. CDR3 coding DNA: TGCGCCAGCAGCGTGACAGGGGGCCGCACAGATACGCAGTATTTT.

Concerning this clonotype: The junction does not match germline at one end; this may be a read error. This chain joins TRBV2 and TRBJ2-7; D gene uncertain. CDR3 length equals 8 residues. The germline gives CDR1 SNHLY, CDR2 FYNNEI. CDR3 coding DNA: TGTGCCAGCAGTGAAGCGCCCTTC. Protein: CASSEAPF.

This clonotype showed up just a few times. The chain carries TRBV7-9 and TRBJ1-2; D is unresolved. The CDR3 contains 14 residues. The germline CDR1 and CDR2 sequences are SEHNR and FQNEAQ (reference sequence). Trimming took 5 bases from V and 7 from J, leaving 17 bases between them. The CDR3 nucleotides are TGTGCCAGCAGCCTACAAGAGGTCGGTGGTGGCTACACCTTC. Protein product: CASSLQEVGGGYTF.

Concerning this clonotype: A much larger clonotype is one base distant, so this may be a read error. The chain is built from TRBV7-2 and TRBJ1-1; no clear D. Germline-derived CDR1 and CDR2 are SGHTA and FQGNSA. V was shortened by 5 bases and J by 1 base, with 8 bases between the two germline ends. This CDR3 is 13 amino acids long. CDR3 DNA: TGTGCCAGCAGCATACGACAGAACACTGAAGCTTTCTTT. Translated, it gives CASSIRQNTEAFF.

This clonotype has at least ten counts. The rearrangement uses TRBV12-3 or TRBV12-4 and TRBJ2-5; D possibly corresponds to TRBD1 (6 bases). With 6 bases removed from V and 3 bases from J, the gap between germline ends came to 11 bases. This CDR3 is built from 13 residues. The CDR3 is CASSYRVEETQYF. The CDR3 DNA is TGTGCCAGCAGCTACAGGGTGGAAGAGACCCAGTACTTC.

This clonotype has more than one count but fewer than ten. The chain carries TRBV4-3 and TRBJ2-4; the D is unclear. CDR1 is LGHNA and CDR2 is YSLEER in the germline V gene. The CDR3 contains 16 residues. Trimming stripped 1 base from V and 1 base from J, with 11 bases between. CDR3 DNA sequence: TGCGCCAGCAGCCAAGGAGGATCCGGGGCCAAAAACATTCAGTACTTC. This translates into CASSQGGSGAKNIQYF.